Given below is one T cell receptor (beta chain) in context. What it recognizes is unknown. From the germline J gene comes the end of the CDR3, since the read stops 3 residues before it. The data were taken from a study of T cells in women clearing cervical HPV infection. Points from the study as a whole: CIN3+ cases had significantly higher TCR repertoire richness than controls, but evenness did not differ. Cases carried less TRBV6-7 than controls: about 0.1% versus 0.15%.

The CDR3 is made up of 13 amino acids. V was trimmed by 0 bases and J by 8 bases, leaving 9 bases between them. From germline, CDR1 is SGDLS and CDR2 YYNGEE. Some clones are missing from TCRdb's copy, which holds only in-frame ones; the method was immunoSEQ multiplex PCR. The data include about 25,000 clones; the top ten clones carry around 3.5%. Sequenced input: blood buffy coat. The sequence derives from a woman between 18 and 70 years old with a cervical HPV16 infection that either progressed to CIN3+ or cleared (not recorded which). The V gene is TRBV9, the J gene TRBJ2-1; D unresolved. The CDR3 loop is CASSVDMRHEQFF. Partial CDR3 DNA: TGTGCCAGCAGCGTAGACATGAGGCATGAG.